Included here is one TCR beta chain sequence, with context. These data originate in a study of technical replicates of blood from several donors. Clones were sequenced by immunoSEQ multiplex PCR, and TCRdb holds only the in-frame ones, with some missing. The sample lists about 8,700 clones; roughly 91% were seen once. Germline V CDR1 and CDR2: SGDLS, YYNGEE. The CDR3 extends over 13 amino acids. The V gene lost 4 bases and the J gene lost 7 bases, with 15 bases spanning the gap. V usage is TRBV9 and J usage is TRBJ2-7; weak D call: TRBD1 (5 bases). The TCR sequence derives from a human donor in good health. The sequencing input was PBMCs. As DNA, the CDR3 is TGTGCCAGCAGCATACGGACATTTGGGGAGCAGTACTTC. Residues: CASSIRTFGEQYF.